The 7 T cell receptor beta chains given below trace back to one sample, sequenced in a study of long-term antiretroviral therapy in people with HIV. The assay used was immunoSEQ (version v3.0), run at survey level. Data came from immunoSEQ multiplex PCR; TCRdb stores just in-frame clones and leaves some out. The sample lists just over 15,000 clones, about 80% occurring once. Sequenced here: unsorted PBMCs, sampled just before starting antiretroviral therapy. All receptors derive from a man aged 35 to 55 with HIV.

The chain employs TRBV19 and TRBJ1-2, with D unclear. V lost 4 bases to trimming and J lost 5 bases, with 8 bases between them. The V gene's germline CDR1 is LNHDA and CDR2 SQIVND (reference sequence). The CDR3 covers 12 residues. The CDR3 DNA is TGTGCCAGTAGTAATTCGGGATATGGCTACACCTTC. Residues: CASSNSGYGYTF.

V is TRBV6-1 and J is TRBJ1-5; D remains unclear. The CDR3 spans 14 residues. Trimming removed 3 bases at V and 0 bases at J, with 6 bases between. In germline, CDR1 is MNHNS, CDR2 SASEGT. The CDR3 here is CASSEGYSNQPQHF. In DNA form, the CDR3 reads TGTGCCAGCAGTGAGGGATATAGCAATCAGCCCCAGCATTTT.

The V call is TRBV9, the J call TRBJ2-7, with TRBD2 as a possible D gene (6 bases). CDR1 is SGDLS and CDR2 is YYNGEE in the germline V gene. Trimming left V 0 bases short and J 5 bases short, with 12 bases between. The CDR3 has 14 amino acids. CDR3 in amino acids: CASSVGWGENEQYF. Written as DNA, the CDR3 is TGTGCCAGCAGCGTAGGGTGGGGGGAAAACGAGCAGTACTTC.

This chain connects TRBV5-6 to TRBJ2-3; possibly TRBD2 for D (6 bases). CDR1 SGHDT and CDR2 YYEEEE come from the germline V gene. Trimming stripped 4 bases from V and 3 bases from J, with 18 bases between. This CDR3 spans 16 amino acids. Here the CDR3 DNA reads TGTGCCAGCAGCCTCTGGAGGGCAGGAGGGACAGATACGCAGTATTTT. Translated, it gives CASSLWRAGGTDTQYF.

The chain is built from TRBV20-1 and TRBJ2-1; no clear D gene. Germline V gene sequence: CDR1 DFQATT, CDR2 SNEGSKA (reference sequence). V was pared by 5 bases and J by 4 bases, with 6 bases between. The CDR3 is made up of 11 amino acids. In DNA form, the CDR3 reads TGCAGTGCTCCTCGTTACAATGAGCAGTTCTTC. It is translated as CSAPRYNEQFF.

The J gene is TRBJ2-7, the V gene TRBV15; possibly TRBD1 for D (6 bases). V lost 3 bases to trimming and J lost 3 bases, with 24 bases between them. The CDR3 runs 18 residues. Germline assignment: CDR1 LNHNV and CDR2 YYDKDF (reference sequence). This chain's CDR3 is CATSRDRGVTGSVYEQYF. The CDR3 nucleotides read TGTGCCACCAGCAGGGATAGGGGCGTAACAGGGTCGGTCTACGAGCAGTACTTC.

The chain recombines TRBV5-5 with TRBJ2-6, with D perhaps TRBD1 or TRBD2 (5 bases each). Germline CDR1 is SGHKS and CDR2 is YYEKEE (reference sequence). The ends were cut back, 4 bases at V and 1 base at J, with 12 bases in the middle. The CDR3 contains 16 residues. DNA for the CDR3: TGTGCCAGCAGCCTCCGGTGGGGGTCTGGGGCCAACGTCCTGACTTTC. Translated: CASSLRWGSGANVLTF.